The rows below give T cell receptor beta chains drawn from one sample of a study of T cell changes during pregnancy in multiple sclerosis. Data came from immunoSEQ multiplex PCR; TCRdb stores just in-frame clones and leaves some out. The sample comprises more than 45,000 clones, approximately 88% of which are singletons, and around 1.2% rests with the top ten. The sample in question was CD4+ T cells from peripheral blood mononuclear cells, obtained in the second trimester of pregnancy. The receptors derive from a female donor with multiple sclerosis, enrolled in a pregnancy study. Both conserved end residues are part of each CDR3. A D gene is named only where the DNA matches it firmly. A clone size is listed for some rows: how often the clone was seen (once, few, many), or a class if it is expanded.

j_call | v_call | clone_size | d_call | cdr3_nt | cdr3_aa
TRBJ2-5 | TRBV7-2 | NA | NA | TGTGCCAGCAGCCCCACAACATGGGAGACCCAGTACTTC | CASSPTTWETQYF
TRBJ1-2 | TRBV5-4 | NA | TRBD1 | TGTGCCAGCAGCTTCCTACAGGGGCGGGATGGCTACACCTTC | CASSFLQGRDGYTF
TRBJ2-5 | TRBV5-4 | NA | TRBD1 | TGTGCCAGCAGCGTCGGGACAGGCGACCAAGAGACCCAGTACTTC | CASSVGTGDQETQYF
TRBJ2-1 | TRBV10-3 | NA | TRBD2 | TGTGCCATCAGCCTGGGGGGGTCTAGCGGGAAAGGTTACAATGAGCAGTTCTTC | CAISLGGSSGKGYNEQFF
TRBJ2-7 | TRBV5-4 | once | TRBD2 | TGTGCCAGCAGCCCCTCGGCAGGGAGGGAGTACGAGCAGTACTTC | CASSPSAGREYEQYF
TRBJ2-1 | TRBV3-1/TRBV3-2 | NA | NA | TGTGCCAGTAAAAATGAGCAGTTCTTC | CASKNEQFF
TRBJ2-3 | TRBV4-2 | NA | TRBD2 | TGTGCCAGCAGCCGACCGCTAGCGGCTGGCACAGATACGCAGTATTTT | CASSRPLAAGTDTQYF
TRBJ1-2 | TRBV7-2 | NA | TRBD1 | TGTGCCAGCAGCTTAGAGACAGGGCGAGGCTACACCTTC | CASSLETGRGYTF
TRBJ2-3 | TRBV5-1 | NA | TRBD1 | TGCGCCAGCAGCTTAGGGACAGGAGGCACAGATACGCAGTATTTT | CASSLGTGGTDTQYF
TRBJ1-5 | TRBV9 | NA | NA | TGTGCCAGCAGAGAGGCCGGGAATGGGGATCAGCCCCAGCATTTT | CASREAGNGDQPQHF
TRBJ2-3 | TRBV29-1 | NA | NA | TGCAGCGTTGGTGGGGGCAAAGCCACAGATACGCAGTATTTT | CSVGGGKATDTQYF
TRBJ1-2 | TRBV19 | NA | TRBD1 | TGTGCCAGTAGTAGCACAGGGGCCTCTAACTATGGCTACACCTTC | CASSSTGASNYGYTF
TRBJ1-5 | TRBV28 | NA | NA | TGTGCCAGCAGACCTGGGGGGAGCAATCAGCCCCAGCATTTT | CASRPGGSNQPQHF
TRBJ2-3 | TRBV7-9 | NA | NA | TGTGCCAGCAGCTTGACAGGAGATACGCAGTATTTT | CASSLTGDTQYF
TRBJ2-2 | TRBV5-1 | NA | NA | TGCGCCAGCAGCCCGACTAGTTTGGAGGACACCGGGGAGCTGTTTTTT | CASSPTSLEDTGELFF
TRBJ1-2 | TRBV18 | few | NA | TGTGCCAGCTCACCATGGACAGCCTCTAACTATGGCTACACCTTC | CASSPWTASNYGYTF
TRBJ1-3 | TRBV7-8 | NA | NA | TGTGCCAGCAGCTACCAGTTAGCGTCCGGGAACACCATATATTTT | CASSYQLASGNTIYF
TRBJ2-1 | TRBV9 | NA | NA | TGTGCCAGCAGCGTAACTCAAAGGGGTTACAATGAGCAGTTCTTC | CASSVTQRGYNEQFF
TRBJ2-1 | TRBV25-1 | NA | TRBD2 | TGTGCCAGCAGTGGCCCTAGCGGGAGGGCCCTTAGAAATGAGCAGTTCTTC | CASSGPSGRALRNEQFF
TRBJ2-2 | TRBV7-2 | NA | NA | TGTGCCAGCAGCTCCAAGAACACCGGGGAGCTGTTTTTT | CASSSKNTGELFF
TRBJ2-5 | TRBV19 | NA | TRBD1 | TGTGCCAGTAGTTTCCTGACAGGGGTGGAGGAGACCCAGTACTTC | CASSFLTGVEETQYF
TRBJ2-3 | TRBV5-4 | NA | NA | TGTGCCAGCAGCTTAGGACTTATCCCTAGCACAGATACGCAGTATTTT | CASSLGLIPSTDTQYF
TRBJ2-1 | TRBV11-3 | NA | TRBD2 | TGTGCCAGCAGCTTAGGGGGACTAGCGGAGCAGTTCTTC | CASSLGGLAEQFF
TRBJ2-3 | TRBV9 | NA | TRBD2 | TGTGCCAGCAGCGTAGAGGGACTAGCGGGAGTGGGCGATACGCAGTATTTT | CASSVEGLAGVGDTQYF
TRBJ2-1 | TRBV6-4 | NA | TRBD2 | TGTGCCAGCAGTGGCGGGAGCTCCTACAATGAGCAGTTCTTC | CASSGGSSYNEQFF
TRBJ1-5 | TRBV4-3 | NA | NA | TGCGCCAGCAGCCAAGATCTGGGGCAGATGTATCAGCCCCAGCATTTT | CASSQDLGQMYQPQHF
TRBJ2-6 | TRBV11-1 | NA | NA | TGTGCCAGCAGCTTAGATTACTCTGGGGCCAACGTCCTGACTTTC | CASSLDYSGANVLTF
TRBJ1-1 | TRBV10-3 | NA | TRBD1 | TGTGCCGCAGACCCAGGCTCAGGGGGGACTGAAGCTTTCTTT | CAADPGSGGTEAFF
TRBJ1-4 | TRBV7-2 | NA | TRBD1 | TGTGCCAGCAGCCCTCGGGACAGGCCGAATGAAAAACTGTTTTTT | CASSPRDRPNEKLFF